This TCR beta chain was captured in a study of blood T cells in healthy people across ages. General study points: Strong correlation was found linking TCR beta diversity to naive T cell percentage.

This clonotype appeared a few times. Its antigen is currently unknown. Next came a second PCR, run for roughly 6 to 11 cycles, which used a sample-barcoded 5' primer along with a J-beta primer mix. TCRdb re-called the 5' RACE reads through MiXCR, storing one row per CDR3 protein. This table holds roughly 800,000 distinct CDR3 sequences, about 55% found once. Germline V gives CDR1 SGHTA, CDR2 FQGNSA. J lost 0 bases, V lost 5 bases, and 18 bases had no gene match. This CDR3 has 20 amino acids. The specimen was blood. This sequence originates from a man at least 80 years old in good health. The gene calls are TRBV7-2 and TRBJ2-3; TRBD2 aligns across 9 bases. The CDR3 DNA sequence: TGTGCCAGCAGCCCCGCCGGACTAGCGTTAACCCCAACCAGCACAGATACGCAGTATTTT. The encoded protein is CASSPAGLALTPTSTDTQYF.